The sample holds a few counts of the clone carrying this T cell receptor (beta chain). These data are taken from a study of T-cell reconstitution after alpha-beta-depleted transplantation in children. A TCRbeta library incorporating unique molecular identifiers was prepared. From the PCR reads, TCRdb called clonotypes with MiXCR, one entry per CDR3 protein. The sample contains about 500,000 distinct CDR3 sequences, about an eighth of which appear only once. The germline gives CDR1 SEHNR, CDR2 FQNEAQ (reference sequence). CDR3 length: 15 amino acids. The V gene end was trimmed by 1 base and the J gene end by 4 bases; junction bases not matched to a gene: 2.

The clonotype comes from a female patient aged 2 to 10 who had a stem cell transplant for aplastic anemia, so the T cells may come from the graft donor. The J gene is TRBJ2-3, the V gene TRBV7-9; TRBD1 matches 10 bases. The source material was PBMCs, mostly from graft donor cells, sampled 180 days after TCRalphabeta/CD19-depleted stem cell transplant. This chain's CDR3 is CASSLVGTGADTQYF. The CDR3 DNA reads as TGTGCCAGCAGCTTAGTAGGGACAGGGGCAGATACGCAGTATTTT.